Shown below are 12 T cell receptor beta chains from a single sample sequenced in a study of blood T cells in healthy people across ages. The authors ran a second PCR of about 7 to 12 cycles using a sample-barcoded 5' primer and a J-beta primer mix. TCRdb analysed the 5' RACE reads with MiXCR anew, one entry per CDR3 protein. The profile shows about 680,000 distinct CDR3 sequences, approximately 49% of them singletons. Sequenced input: blood. The receptors here all came from an older woman in good health.

This clonotype occurred many times. V and J are TRBV5-1 and TRBJ2-7; D gene ambiguous. This CDR3 has 14 amino acids. Germline V CDR1 and CDR2: SGHRS, YFSETQ. Trimming stripped 4 bases from V and 7 bases from J, with 18 bases between. CDR3: CASSRVDRLGEQYF. CDR3 bases: TGCGCCAGCAGCCGAGTAGATCGTTTGGGGGAGCAGTACTTC.

The chain links TRBV12-3 or TRBV12-4 to TRBJ2-7; D unclear. Trimming stripped 6 bases from V and 6 bases from J, with 15 bases between. The CDR3 runs 13 residues. CDR3 loop: CASSFRGGIEQYF. CDR3 nucleotides: TGTGCCAGCAGCTTTAGAGGTGGGATCGAGCAGTACTTC.

V usage is TRBV5-1 and J usage is TRBJ2-1; D uncertain. V dropped 2 bases and J dropped 1 base, with 10 bases sitting between them. The CDR3 is made up of 15 amino acids. Per germline, CDR1 SGHRS and CDR2 YFSETQ. CDR3 DNA: TGCGCCAGCAGCTTTCGGCAGTCTTCCTACAATGAGCAGTTCTTC. This translates into CASSFRQSSYNEQFF.

The rearrangement joins TRBV29-1 to TRBJ1-3; no definite D call. The V gene's germline CDR1 is SQVTM and CDR2 ANQGSEA. This CDR3 spans 12 amino acids. This CDR3 reads CAGTAPGNTIYF. The CDR3 DNA reads TGCGCGGGAACCGCGCCTGGAAACACCATATATTTT.

A note on this clonotype: A much larger clone lies a single base off, so this may be a read error. The genes are TRBV24-1 and TRBJ2-1, with D uncertain. This CDR3 spans 18 amino acids. Germline assignment: CDR1 KGHDR and CDR2 SFDVKD. The CDR3, as DNA: TGTGCCACCAGTGATGGCGCCGCGATGTCGAGCTCCTACAAGGAGCAGTTCTTC. Its translation is CATSDGAAMSSSYKEQFF.

V and J are TRBV15 and TRBJ2-1, with D unresolved. Germline V CDR1 and CDR2: LNHNV, YYDKDF (reference sequence). CDR3 length equals 13 residues. Trimming left V 3 bases short and J 7 bases short, with 10 bases between. The DNA of the CDR3 is TGTGCCACCAGCAGCTCCGGGCTAAATGAGCAGTTCTTC. Amino acids: CATSSSGLNEQFF.

This chain uses TRBV7-2 with TRBJ2-7; a weak D match, TRBD2 (5 bases). Trimming took 6 bases from V and 5 from J, leaving 14 bases between them. The CDR3 loop spans 13 amino acids. Germline V gene lookup returns CDR1 SGHTA and CDR2 FQGNSA. CDR3 region: CASRAGVGHEQYF. CDR3 in DNA: TGTGCCAGCAGGGCCGGGGTAGGCCACGAGCAGTACTTC.

A single count supports this clonotype. The chain links TRBV27 to TRBJ2-5; 10 nucleotides agree with TRBD2. The CDR3 totals 17 residues. Germline values: CDR1 MNHEY, CDR2 SMNVEV (reference sequence). The V segment lost 7 bases and the J segment 5 bases; nucleotides outside the gene matches: 16. The DNA of the CDR3 is TGTGCCAGCACCAAATGGGGATTAGCGGGGGGACAGGAGACCCAGTACTTC. Amino acids: CASTKWGLAGGQETQYF.

This chain joins TRBV5-1 and TRBJ2-7; a possible D gene is TRBD1 (6 bases). Germline V CDR1 and CDR2: SGHRS, YFSETQ. The CDR3 covers 15 residues. Trimming cost V 1 base and J 2 bases, with 13 bases left between them. The CDR3 loop is CASSLTGKSPYEQYF. The CDR3 nucleotides read TGCGCCAGCAGCTTGACAGGGAAGAGCCCCTACGAGCAGTACTTC.

This clonotype turned up a few times. The V call is TRBV7-2, the J call TRBJ2-1; a possible D gene is TRBD1 (6 bases). The V end was cut by 0 bases, the J end by 2 bases, with 14 bases between. CDR3 size: 17 residues. The germline V gene encodes CDR1 SGHTA and CDR2 FQGNSA. CDR3: CASSLAGLTGTYNEQFF. The DNA of the CDR3 is TGTGCCAGCAGCTTAGCGGGCCTTACAGGGACCTACAATGAGCAGTTCTTC.

A few counts support this clonotype. This chain connects TRBV5-1 to TRBJ2-5; D is possibly TRBD1 (5 bases). Trimming took 0 bases from V and 3 from J, leaving 15 bases between them. The V gene's germline CDR1 is SGHRS and CDR2 YFSETQ. The CDR3 loop spans 16 amino acids. CDR3 nucleotide sequence: TGCGCCAGCAGCTTGGAAGGGGCAGGGTATGAAGAGACCCAGTACTTC. Amino acid sequence: CASSLEGAGYEETQYF. Based on the CDR3 plus reference TRBV5-1 and TRBJ2-5, the full variable domain is KAGVTQTPRYLIKTRGQQVTLSCSPISGHRSVSWYQQTPGQGLQFLFEYFSETQRNKGNFPGRFSGRQFSNSRSEMNVSTLELGDSALYLCASSLEGAGYEETQYFGPGTRLLVL.

This clonotype was observed a handful of times. V and J are TRBV27 and TRBJ2-1, with D possibly being TRBD2 (8 bases). V lost 7 bases to trimming and J lost 8 bases, with 24 bases between them. CDR3 length: 16 amino acids. Germline-derived CDR1 and CDR2 are MNHEY and SMNVEV (reference sequence). The CDR3 DNA sequence: TGTGCCAGCAATTCCAGGGGGGCGGGACTAGGCCATGAGCAGTTCTTC. This translates into CASNSRGAGLGHEQFF.